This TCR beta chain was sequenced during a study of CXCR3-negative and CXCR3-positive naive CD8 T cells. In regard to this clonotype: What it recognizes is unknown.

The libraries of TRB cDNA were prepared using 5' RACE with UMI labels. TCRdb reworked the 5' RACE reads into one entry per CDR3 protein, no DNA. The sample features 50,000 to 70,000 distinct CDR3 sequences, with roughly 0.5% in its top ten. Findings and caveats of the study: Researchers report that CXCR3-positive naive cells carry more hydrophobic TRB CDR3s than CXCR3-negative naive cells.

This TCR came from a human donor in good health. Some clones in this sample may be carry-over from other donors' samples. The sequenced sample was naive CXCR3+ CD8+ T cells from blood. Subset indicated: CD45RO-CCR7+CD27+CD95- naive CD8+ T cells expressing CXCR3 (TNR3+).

CDR3 sequence reads: CATSWFGNEQFF. V usage is TRBV24-1 and J usage is TRBJ2-1. The germline gives CDR1 KGHDR, CDR2 SFDVKD. This CDR3 is built from 12 residues.